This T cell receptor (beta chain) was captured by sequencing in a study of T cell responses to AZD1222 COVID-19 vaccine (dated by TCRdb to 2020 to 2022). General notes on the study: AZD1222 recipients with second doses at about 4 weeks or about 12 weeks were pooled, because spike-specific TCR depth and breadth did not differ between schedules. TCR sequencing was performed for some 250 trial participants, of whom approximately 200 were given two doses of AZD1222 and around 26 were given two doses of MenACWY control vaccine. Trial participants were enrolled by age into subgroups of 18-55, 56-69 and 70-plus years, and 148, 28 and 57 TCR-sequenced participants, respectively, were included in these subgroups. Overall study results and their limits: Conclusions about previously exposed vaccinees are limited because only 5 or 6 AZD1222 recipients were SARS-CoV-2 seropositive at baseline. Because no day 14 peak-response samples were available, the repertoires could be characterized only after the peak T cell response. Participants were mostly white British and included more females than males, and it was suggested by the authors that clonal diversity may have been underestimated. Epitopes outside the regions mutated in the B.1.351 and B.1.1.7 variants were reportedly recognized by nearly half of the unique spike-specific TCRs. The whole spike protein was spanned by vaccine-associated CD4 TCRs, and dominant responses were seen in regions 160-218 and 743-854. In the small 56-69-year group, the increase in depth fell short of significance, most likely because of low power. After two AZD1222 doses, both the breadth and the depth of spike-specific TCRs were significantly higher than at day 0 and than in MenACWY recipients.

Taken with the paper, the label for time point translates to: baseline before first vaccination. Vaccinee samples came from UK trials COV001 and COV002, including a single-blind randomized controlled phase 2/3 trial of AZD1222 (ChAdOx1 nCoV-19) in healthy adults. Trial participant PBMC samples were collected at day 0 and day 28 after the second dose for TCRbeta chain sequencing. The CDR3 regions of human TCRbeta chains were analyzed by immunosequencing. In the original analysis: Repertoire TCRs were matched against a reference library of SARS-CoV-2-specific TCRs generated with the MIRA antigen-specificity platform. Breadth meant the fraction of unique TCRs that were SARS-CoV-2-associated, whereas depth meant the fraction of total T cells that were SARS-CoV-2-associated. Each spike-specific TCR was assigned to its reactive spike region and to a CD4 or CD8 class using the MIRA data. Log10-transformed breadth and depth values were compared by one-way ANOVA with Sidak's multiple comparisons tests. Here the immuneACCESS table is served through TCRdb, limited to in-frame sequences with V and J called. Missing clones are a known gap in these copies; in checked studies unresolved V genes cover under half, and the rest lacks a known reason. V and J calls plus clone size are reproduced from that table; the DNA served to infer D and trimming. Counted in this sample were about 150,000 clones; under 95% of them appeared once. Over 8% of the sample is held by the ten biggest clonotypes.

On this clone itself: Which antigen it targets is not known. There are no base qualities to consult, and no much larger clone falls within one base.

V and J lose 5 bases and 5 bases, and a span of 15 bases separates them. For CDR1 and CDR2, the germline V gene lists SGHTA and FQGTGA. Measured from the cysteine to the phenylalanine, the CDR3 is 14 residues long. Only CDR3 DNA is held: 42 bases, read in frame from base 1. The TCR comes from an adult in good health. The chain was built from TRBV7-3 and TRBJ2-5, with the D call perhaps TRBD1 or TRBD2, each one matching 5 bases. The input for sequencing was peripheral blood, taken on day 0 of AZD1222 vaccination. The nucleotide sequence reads TGTGCCAGCAGCCGTCGGGGCTTGGGGGAGACCCAGTACTTC. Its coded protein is CASSRRGLGETQYF.